Reported below is one TCR beta chain. Its specificity is unknown. The data were taken from a study of cytomegalovirus exposure and HLA in healthy donors. Trimming removed 4 bases from V and 6 bases from J; junction bases left unmatched: 13. This CDR3 is built from 18 residues. Germline loops: CDR1 SGHVS, CDR2 FNYEAQ. Whole-study findings and limits: In a later analysis, TCR beta V- and J-gene trimming showed a link to a missense DCLRE1C variant.

The PCR had 60 Vbeta and 13 Jbeta primers. Clones were sequenced by immunoSEQ multiplex PCR, and TCRdb holds only the in-frame ones, with some missing. The sample lists some 65,000 clones, around 80% occurring once. The sequenced sample consisted of PBMCs. This receptor was obtained from a girl between 5 and 17 years old in good health and CMV-seropositive. The chain couples TRBV7-6 to TRBJ1-5, with 12 bases that match TRBD1. CDR3 region: CASSCFLRDRGPSQPQHF. CDR3 coding DNA: TGTGCCAGCAGCTGCTTTCTCCGGGACAGGGGGCCCAGTCAGCCCCAGCATTTT.